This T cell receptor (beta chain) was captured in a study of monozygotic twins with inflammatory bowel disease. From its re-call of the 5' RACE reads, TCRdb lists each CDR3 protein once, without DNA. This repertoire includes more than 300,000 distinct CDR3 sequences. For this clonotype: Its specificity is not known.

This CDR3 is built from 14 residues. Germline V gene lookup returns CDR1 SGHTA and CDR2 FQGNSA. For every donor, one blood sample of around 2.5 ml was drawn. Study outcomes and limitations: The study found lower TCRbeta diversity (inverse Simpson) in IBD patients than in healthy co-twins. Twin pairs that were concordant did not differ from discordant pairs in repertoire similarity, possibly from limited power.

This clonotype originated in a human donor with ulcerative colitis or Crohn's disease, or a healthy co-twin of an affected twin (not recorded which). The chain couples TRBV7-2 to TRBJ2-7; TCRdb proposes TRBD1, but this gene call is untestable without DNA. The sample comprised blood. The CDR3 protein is CASSLGTGVNEQYF.